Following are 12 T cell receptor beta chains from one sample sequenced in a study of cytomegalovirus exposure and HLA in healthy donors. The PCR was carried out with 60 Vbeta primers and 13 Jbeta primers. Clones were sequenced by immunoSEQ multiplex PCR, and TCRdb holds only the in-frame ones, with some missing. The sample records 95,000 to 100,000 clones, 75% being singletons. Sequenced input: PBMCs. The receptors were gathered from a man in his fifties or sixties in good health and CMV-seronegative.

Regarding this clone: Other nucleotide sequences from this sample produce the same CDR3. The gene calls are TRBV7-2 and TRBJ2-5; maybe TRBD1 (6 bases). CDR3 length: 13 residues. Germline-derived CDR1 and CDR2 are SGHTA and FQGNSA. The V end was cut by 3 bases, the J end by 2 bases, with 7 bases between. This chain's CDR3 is CASSFGQQETQYF. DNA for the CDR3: TGTGCCAGCAGCTTTGGACAGCAAGAGACCCAGTACTTC. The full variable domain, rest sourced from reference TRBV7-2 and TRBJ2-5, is GAGVSQSPSNKVTEKGKDVELRCDPISGHTALYWYRQSLGQGLEFLIYFQGNSAPDKSGLPSDRFSAERTGGSVSTLTIQRTQQEDSAVYLCASSFGQQETQYFGPGTRLLVL.

DNA of the CDR3: TGCGCCAGCGGAGCGTCCAGCTTCGCGAACACCGGGGAGCTGTTTTTT. The encoded protein is CASGASSFANTGELFF. The rearrangement links TRBV5-1 to TRBJ2-2; no definite D call. The germline V gene has CDR1 SGHRS and CDR2 YFSETQ. CDR3 length: 16 residues. With 7 bases removed from V and 0 bases from J, the gap between germline ends came to 16 bases.

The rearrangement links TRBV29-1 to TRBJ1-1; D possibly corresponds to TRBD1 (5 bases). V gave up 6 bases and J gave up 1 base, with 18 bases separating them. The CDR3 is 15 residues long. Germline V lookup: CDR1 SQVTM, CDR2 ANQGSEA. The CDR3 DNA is TGCAGCGTGGTGGGGGACGGGGGGTGGAACACTGAAGCTTTCTTT. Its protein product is CSVVGDGGWNTEAFF. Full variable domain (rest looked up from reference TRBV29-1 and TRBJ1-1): SAVISQKPSRDICQRGTSLTIQCQVDSQVTMMFWYRQQPGQSLTLIATANQGSEATYESGFVIDKFPISRPNLTFSTLTVSNMSPEDSSIYLCSVVGDGGWNTEAFFGQGTRLTVV.

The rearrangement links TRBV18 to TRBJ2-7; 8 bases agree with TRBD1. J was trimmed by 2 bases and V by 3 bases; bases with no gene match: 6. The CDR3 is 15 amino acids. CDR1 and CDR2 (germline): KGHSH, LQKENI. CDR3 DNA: TGTGCCAGCTCACCCGACAGGGGCCCTACCTACGAGCAGTACTTC. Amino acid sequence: CASSPDRGPTYEQYF.

This CDR3 reads CASTPVHRGWAGGGELFF. The CDR3 DNA reads TGTGCCAGCACCCCCGTACACAGGGGATGGGCAGGAGGCGGGGAGCTGTTTTTT. The V and J genes are TRBV14 and TRBJ2-2; TRBD1 matches 7 bases. The CDR3 has 18 amino acids. The ends lost 7 bases at V and 7 bases at J; junction bases unmatched: 21. Germline loops: CDR1 SGHDN, CDR2 FVKESK.

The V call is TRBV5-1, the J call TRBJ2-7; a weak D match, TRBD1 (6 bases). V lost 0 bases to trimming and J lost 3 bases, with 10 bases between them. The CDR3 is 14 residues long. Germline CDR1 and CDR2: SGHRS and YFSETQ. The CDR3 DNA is TGCGCCAGCAGCTTGGACAGGGATTTCTACGAGCAGTACTTC. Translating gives CASSLDRDFYEQYF.

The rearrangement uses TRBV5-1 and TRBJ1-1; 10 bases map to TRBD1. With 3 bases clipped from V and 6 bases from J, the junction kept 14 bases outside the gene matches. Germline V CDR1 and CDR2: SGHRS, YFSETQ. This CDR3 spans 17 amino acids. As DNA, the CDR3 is TGCGCCAGCAGCTCCAAAGGACAGGGGGGGAGTATGCCTGAAGCTTTCTTT. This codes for CASSSKGQGGSMPEAFF.

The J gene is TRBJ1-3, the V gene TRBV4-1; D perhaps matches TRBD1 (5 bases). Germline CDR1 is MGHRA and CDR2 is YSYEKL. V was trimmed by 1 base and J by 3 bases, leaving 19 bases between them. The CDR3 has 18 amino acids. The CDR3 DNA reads TGCGCCAGCAGCCAAGTGGATATGGGGCTTCTCGGTGGAAACACCATATATTTT. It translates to CASSQVDMGLLGGNTIYF.

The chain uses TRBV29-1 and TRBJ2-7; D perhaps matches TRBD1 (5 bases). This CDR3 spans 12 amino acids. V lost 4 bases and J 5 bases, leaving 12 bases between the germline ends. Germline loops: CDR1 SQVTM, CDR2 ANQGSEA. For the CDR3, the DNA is TGCAGCGTTGCCCGCGGACAACACGAGCAGTACTTC. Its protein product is CSVARGQHEQYF.

As DNA, the CDR3 is TGTGCCAGCAGCTCTCGGGGGGGCTCCTACAATGAGCAGTTCTTC. This sequence encodes CASSSRGGSYNEQFF. The chain combines TRBV7-9 with TRBJ2-1; 8 nucleotides agree with TRBD2. Germline CDR1 and CDR2: SEHNR and FQNEAQ (reference sequence). Trimming cost V 4 bases and J 0 bases; bases outside gene matches: 2. CDR3 length equals 15 residues.

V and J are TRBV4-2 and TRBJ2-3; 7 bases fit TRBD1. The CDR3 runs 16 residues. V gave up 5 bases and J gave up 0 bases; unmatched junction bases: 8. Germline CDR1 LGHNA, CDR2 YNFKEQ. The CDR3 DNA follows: TGTGCCAGCAGCACCCAGGACAGGCCGAGCACAGATACGCAGTATTTT. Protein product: CASSTQDRPSTDTQYF.

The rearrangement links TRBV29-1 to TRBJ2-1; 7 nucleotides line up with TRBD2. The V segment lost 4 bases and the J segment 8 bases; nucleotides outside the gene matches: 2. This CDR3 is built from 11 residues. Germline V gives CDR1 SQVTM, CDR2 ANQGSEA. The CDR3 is CSVGEGHEQFF. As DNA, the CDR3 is TGCAGCGTTGGGGAGGGTCATGAGCAGTTCTTC.